These 11 T cell receptor beta chains originate from one sample sequenced in a study of blood T cell repertoires in COVID-19. Some clones are missing from TCRdb's copy, which holds only in-frame ones; the method was immunoSEQ multiplex PCR. The table lists around 370,000 clones, approximately 90% of them singletons. The material sequenced was PBMCs or T cells enriched from blood (not recorded which). The receptor source for this set is a woman aged 18-35 years who had recovered from COVID-19.

This chain uses TRBV30 with TRBJ1-4; 10 bases align to TRBD1. The CDR3 is 16 amino acids. The germline CDR1 and CDR2 sequences are GTSNPN and SVGIG (reference sequence). V gave up 5 bases and J gave up 8 bases; unmatched junction bases: 14. CDR3 sequence reads: CAWGFGQGGYGEKLFF. The DNA of the CDR3 is TGTGCCTGGGGATTCGGACAGGGGGGTTATGGGGAAAAACTGTTTTTT.

The chain is built from TRBV7-9 and TRBJ1-4, with D perhaps matching TRBD1 (6 bases). Trimming pared 5 bases from V and 4 bases from J, leaving 8 bases between. The CDR3 is 13 residues long. Germline-derived CDR1 and CDR2 are SEHNR and FQNEAQ (reference sequence). This CDR3 is CASSRQDNEKLFF. The CDR3 DNA reads as TGTGCCAGCAGCCGACAGGATAATGAAAAACTGTTTTTT. The full variable domain, completed using reference TRBV7-9 and TRBJ1-4, is DTGVSQNPRHKITKRGQNVTFRCDPISEHNRLYWYRQTLGQGPEFLTYFQNEAQLEKSRLLSDRFSAERPKGSFSTLEIQRTEQGDSAMYLCASSRQDNEKLFFGSGTQLSVL.

This clone appeared a single time. The J gene is TRBJ1-1, the V gene TRBV20-1, with D hard to call. The CDR3 is made up of 8 amino acids. The germline CDR1 and CDR2 sequences are DFQATT and SNEGSKA (reference sequence). Deletions cut 6 bases from V and 13 bases from J, with 9 bases between. The CDR3 loop reads CSAPGHFF. The CDR3 coding sequence is TGCAGTGCCCCCGGTCATTTCTTT.

The CDR3 sequence: CASSYSTSGGASEQFF. In DNA form, the CDR3 reads TGTGCCAGCAGTTACTCCACTAGCGGGGGGGCGAGTGAGCAGTTCTTC. The rearrangement joins TRBV6-2 or TRBV6-3 to TRBJ2-1; 13 nucleotides align to TRBD2. The junction had 5 bases not matched to a gene; V was cut back by 0 bases and J by 9 bases. The CDR3 has 16 residues. Germline V gives CDR1 MNHEY, CDR2 SVGEGT.

The V gene is TRBV6-1, the J gene TRBJ1-2; a possible D gene is TRBD1 (5 bases). The CDR3 loop spans 13 amino acids. CDR1 MNHNS and CDR2 SASEGT come from the germline V gene. Trimming left V 2 bases short and J 3 bases short, with 7 bases between. CDR3 protein: CASSERQHYGYTF. For the CDR3, the DNA is TGTGCCAGCAGTGAAAGACAGCACTATGGCTACACCTTC.

The V call is TRBV10-3, the J call TRBJ2-5, with D possibly TRBD1 on 6 matching bases. CDR1 is ENHRY and CDR2 is SYGVKD in the germline V gene. Trimming removed 6 bases from V and 2 bases from J, with 10 bases in between. This CDR3 comprises 13 residues. CDR3 residues: CAISDGQQETQYF. The CDR3 bases are TGTGCCATCAGCGATGGACAGCAAGAGACCCAGTACTTC.

The J gene is TRBJ2-1, the V gene TRBV7-9, with 7 positions matching TRBD1. CDR3 size: 16 residues. Germline V gene data show CDR1 as SEHNR and CDR2 as FQNEAQ (reference sequence). With 4 bases clipped from V and 5 bases from J, the junction kept 11 bases outside the gene matches. The CDR3 sequence is CASSSPLRDRHNEQFF. CDR3 bases: TGTGCCAGCAGCTCCCCCCTCCGGGACAGACACAATGAGCAGTTCTTC.

V gene TRBV7-8 combines with J gene TRBJ1-1; 9 nucleotides align to TRBD1. Germline V gives CDR1 SGHVS, CDR2 FQNEAQ. Trimming at V came to 5 bases and at J to 5 bases, leaving 3 bases not matched to a gene. The CDR3 has 13 amino acids. CDR3 bases: TGTGCCAGCAGCCTGGACAGGGGTACTGAAGCTTTCTTT. This translates into CASSLDRGTEAFF.

This chain joins TRBV10-2 and TRBJ1-2, with unresolved D. V was clipped by 8 bases and J by 4 bases, with 17 bases between them. The CDR3 has 14 amino acids. Germline V gene data show CDR1 as WSHSY and CDR2 as SAAADI. Written as DNA, the CDR3 is TGCGCCAGCTCCTCTGGGAGGGAGTCCTATGGCTACACCTTC. It specifies CASSSGRESYGYTF.

The V gene is TRBV2, the J gene TRBJ2-3; no firm D call. The CDR3 extends over 15 amino acids. Trimming removed 0 bases from V and 1 base from J, with 8 bases in between. Per the germline V gene, CDR1 is SNHLY and CDR2 is FYNNEI. The CDR3 DNA reads TGTGCCAGCAGTGAAGCTCTACGCGGCACAGATACGCAGTATTTT. It yields the protein CASSEALRGTDTQYF. The complete variable domain, with remaining parts taken from reference TRBV2 and TRBJ2-3, reads EPEVTQTPSHQVTQMGQEVILRCVPISNHLYFYWYRQILGQKVEFLVSFYNNEISEKSEIFDDQFSVERPDGSNFTLKIRSTKLEDSAMYFCASSEALRGTDTQYFGPGTRLTVL.

This clone appeared a single time. This chain joins TRBV5-1 and TRBJ2-1, with 13 positions matching TRBD2. Germline CDR1 is SGHRS and CDR2 is YFSETQ. The trim removed 4 bases at V and 2 bases at J, leaving 3 bases unmatched. CDR3 size: 16 residues. Here the CDR3 reads CASSGTSGGAYNEQFF. The CDR3 DNA is TGCGCCAGCAGCGGAACTAGCGGGGGGGCCTACAATGAGCAGTTCTTC. Looking up the rest from reference TRBV5-1 and TRBJ2-1 gives the full variable domain: KAGVTQTPRYLIKTRGQQVTLSCSPISGHRSVSWYQQTPGQGLQFLFEYFSETQRNKGNFPGRFSGRQFSNSRSEMNVSTLELGDSALYLCASSGTSGGAYNEQFFGPGTRLTVL.